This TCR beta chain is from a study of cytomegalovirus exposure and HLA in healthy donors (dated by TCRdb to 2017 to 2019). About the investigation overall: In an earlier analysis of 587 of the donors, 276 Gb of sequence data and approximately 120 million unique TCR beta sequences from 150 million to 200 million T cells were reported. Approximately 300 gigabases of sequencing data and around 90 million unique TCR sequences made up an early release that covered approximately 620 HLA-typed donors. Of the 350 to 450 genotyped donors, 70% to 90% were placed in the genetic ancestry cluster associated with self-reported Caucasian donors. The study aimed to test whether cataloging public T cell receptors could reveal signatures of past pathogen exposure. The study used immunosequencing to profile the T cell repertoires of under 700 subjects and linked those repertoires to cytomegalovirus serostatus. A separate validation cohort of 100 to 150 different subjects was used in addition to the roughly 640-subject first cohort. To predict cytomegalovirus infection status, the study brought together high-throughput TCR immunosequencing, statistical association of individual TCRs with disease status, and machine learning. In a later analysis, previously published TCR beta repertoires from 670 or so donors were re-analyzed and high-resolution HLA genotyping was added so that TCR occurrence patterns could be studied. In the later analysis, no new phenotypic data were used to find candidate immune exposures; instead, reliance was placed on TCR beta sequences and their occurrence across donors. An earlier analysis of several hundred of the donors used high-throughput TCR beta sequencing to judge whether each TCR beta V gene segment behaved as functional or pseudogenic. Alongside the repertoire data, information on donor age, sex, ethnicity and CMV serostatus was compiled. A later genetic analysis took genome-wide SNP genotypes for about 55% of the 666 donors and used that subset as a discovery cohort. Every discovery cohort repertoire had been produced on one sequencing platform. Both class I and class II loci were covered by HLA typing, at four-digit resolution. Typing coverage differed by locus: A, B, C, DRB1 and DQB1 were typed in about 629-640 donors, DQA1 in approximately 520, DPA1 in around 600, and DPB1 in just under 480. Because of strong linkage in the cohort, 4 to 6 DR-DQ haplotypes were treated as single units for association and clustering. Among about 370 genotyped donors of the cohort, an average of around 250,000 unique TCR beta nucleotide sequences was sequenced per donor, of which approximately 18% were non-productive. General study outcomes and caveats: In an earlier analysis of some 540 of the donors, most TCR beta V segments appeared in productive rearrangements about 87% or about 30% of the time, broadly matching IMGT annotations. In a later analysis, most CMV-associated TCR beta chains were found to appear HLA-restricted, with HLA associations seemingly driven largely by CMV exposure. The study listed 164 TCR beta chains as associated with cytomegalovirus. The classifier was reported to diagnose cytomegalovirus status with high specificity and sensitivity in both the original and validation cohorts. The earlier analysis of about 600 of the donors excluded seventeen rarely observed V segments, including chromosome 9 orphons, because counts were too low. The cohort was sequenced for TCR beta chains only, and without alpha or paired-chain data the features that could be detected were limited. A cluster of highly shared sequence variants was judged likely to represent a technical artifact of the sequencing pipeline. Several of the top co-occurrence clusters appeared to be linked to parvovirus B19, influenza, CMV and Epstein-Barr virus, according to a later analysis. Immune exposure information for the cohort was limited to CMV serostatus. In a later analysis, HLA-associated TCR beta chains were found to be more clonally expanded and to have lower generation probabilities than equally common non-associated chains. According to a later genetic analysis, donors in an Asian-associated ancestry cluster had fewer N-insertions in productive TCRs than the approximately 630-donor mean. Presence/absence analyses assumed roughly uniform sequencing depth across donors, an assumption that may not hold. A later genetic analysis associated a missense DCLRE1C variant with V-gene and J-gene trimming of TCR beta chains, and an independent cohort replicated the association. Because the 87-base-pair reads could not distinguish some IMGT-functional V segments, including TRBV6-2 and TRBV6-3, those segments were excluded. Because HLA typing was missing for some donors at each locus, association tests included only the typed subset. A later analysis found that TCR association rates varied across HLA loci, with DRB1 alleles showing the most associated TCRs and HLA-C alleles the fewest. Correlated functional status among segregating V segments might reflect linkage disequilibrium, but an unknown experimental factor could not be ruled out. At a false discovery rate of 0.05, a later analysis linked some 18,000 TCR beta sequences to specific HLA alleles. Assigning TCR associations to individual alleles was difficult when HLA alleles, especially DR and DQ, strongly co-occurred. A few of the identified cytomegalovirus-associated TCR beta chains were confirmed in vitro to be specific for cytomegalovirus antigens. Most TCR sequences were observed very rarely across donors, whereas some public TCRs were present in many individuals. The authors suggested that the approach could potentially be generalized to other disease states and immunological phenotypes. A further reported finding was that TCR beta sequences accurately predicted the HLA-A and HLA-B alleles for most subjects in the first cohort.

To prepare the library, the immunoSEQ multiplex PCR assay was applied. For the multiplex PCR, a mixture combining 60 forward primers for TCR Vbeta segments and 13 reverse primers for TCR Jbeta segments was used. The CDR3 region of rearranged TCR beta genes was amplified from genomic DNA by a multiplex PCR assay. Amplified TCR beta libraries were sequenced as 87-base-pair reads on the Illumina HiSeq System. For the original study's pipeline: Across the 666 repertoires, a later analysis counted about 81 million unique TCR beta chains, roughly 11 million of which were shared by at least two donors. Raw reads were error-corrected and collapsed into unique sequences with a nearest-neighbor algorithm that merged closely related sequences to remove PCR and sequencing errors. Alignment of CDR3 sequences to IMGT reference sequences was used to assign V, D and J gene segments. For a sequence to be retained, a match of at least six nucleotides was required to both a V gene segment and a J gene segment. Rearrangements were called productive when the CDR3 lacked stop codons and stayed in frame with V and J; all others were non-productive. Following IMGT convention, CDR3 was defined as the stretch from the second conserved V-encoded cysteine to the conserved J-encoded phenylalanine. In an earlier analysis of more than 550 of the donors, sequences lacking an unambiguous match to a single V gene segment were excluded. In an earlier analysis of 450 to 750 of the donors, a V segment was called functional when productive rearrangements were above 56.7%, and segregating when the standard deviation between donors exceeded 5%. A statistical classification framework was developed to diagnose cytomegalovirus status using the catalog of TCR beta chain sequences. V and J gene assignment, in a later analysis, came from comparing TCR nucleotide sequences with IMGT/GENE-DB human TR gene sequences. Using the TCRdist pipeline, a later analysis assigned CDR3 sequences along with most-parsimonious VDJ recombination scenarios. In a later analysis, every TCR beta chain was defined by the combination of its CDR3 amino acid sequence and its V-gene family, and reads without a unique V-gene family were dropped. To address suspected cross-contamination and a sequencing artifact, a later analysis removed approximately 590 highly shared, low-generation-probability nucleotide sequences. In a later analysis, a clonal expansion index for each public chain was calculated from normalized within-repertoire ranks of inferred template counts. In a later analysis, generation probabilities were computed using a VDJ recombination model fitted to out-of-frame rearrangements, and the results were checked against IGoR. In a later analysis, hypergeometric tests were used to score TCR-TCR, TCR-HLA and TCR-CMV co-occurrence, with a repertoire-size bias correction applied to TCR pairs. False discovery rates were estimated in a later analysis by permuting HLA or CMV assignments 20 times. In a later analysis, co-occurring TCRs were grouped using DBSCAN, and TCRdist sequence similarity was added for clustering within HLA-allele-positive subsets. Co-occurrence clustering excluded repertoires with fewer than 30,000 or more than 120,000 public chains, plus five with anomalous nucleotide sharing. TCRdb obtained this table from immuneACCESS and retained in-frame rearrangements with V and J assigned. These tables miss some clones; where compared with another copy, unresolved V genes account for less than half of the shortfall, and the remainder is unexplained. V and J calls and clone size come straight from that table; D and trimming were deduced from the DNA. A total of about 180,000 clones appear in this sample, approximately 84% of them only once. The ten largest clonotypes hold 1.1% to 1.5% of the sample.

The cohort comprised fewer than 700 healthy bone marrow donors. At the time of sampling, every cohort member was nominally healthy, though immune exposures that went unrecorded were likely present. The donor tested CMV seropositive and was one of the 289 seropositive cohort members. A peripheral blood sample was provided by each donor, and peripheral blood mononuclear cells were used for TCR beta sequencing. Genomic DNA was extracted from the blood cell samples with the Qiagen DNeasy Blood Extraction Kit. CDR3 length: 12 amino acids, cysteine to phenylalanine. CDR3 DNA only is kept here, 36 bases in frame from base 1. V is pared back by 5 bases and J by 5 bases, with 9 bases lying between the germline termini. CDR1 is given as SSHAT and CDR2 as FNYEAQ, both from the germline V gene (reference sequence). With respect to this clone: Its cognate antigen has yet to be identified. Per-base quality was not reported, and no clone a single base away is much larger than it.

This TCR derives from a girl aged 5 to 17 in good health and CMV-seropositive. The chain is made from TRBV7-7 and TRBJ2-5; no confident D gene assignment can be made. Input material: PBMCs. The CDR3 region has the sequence CASSPTMETQYF. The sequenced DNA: TGTGCCAGCAGCCCCACTATGGAGACCCAGTACTTC.